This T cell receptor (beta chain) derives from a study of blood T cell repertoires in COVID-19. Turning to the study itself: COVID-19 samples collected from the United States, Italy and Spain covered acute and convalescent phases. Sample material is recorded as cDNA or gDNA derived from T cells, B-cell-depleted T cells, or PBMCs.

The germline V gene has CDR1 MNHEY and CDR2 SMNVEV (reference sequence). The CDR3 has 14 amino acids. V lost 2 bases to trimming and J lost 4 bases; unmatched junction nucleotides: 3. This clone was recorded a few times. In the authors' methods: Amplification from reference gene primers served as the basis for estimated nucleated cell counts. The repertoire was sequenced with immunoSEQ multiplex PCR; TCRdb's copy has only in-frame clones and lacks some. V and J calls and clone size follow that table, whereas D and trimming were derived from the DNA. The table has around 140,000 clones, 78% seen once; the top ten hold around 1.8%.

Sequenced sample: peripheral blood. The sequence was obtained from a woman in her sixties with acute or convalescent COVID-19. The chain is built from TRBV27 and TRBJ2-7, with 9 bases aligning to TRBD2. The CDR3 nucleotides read TGTGCCAGCAGTTTAACGGCGGGAGGGTACGAGCAGTACTTC. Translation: CASSLTAGGYEQYF.